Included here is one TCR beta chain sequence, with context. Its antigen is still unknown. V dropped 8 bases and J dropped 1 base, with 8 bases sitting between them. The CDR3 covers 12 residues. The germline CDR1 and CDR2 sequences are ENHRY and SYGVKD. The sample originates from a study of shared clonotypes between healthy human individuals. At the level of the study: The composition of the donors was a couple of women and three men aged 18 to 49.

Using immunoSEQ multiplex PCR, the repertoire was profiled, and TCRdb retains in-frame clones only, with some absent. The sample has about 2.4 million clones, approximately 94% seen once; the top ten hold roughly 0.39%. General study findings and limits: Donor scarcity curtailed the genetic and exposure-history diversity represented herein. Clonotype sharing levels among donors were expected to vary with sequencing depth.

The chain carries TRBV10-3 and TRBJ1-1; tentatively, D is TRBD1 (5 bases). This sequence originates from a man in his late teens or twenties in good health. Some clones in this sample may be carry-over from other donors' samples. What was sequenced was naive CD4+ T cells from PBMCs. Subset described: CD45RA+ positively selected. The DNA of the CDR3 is TGTGCCATCGGGGGGACGAACACTGAAGCTTTCTTT. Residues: CAIGGTNTEAFF.